The rows below give T cell receptor beta chains drawn from one sample of a study of cytomegalovirus exposure and HLA in healthy donors. Clones were read by immunoSEQ multiplex PCR, and TCRdb kept only the in-frame ones, dropping some. This repertoire shows around 250,000 clones, about nine tenths found once; its top ten account for approximately 3.1%. Sequenced material: PBMCs. Receptors were obtained from a woman aged 30 to 39 in good health and CMV-seronegative. Both conserved end residues are part of each CDR3. The order of the fields is V gene, J gene, clone size, D gene, CDR3 DNA, CDR3 protein. The D gene is left open where the match is weak. Clone size is shown for a subset of rows, as once, few, many or a class of expanded clone.

V: TRBV6-5
J: TRBJ2-4
size: .
D: TRBD1
DNA: TGTGCCATCTCCGGGACAGGGACCAAAAACATTCAGTACTTC
CDR3: CAISGTGTKNIQYF

V: TRBV21-1
J: TRBJ2-3
size: .
D: .
DNA: TGTGCCAGCAGCAAAGACGGGACAGGGGCAGATACGCAGTATTTT
CDR3: CASSKDGTGADTQYF

V: TRBV19
J: TRBJ2-1
size: .
D: .
DNA: TGTGCCAGTAGTAGCCCAATCGGGACTGTAGTACAAGAGCAGTTCTTC
CDR3: CASSSPIGTVVQEQFF

V: TRBV5-6
J: TRBJ2-7
size: .
D: .
DNA: TGTGCCAGCAGCTTGGTGGACATGAGCTACGAGCAGTACTTC
CDR3: CASSLVDMSYEQYF

V: TRBV11-2
J: TRBJ2-1
size: .
D: .
DNA: TGTGCCAGCAGCCTGGCCGATGAGCAGTTCTTC
CDR3: CASSLADEQFF

V: TRBV10-3
J: TRBJ1-1
size: .
D: .
DNA: TGTGCCATCAGGGGGTCAAATGGTGGGGTGAACACTGAAGCTTTCTTT
CDR3: CAIRGSNGGVNTEAFF

V: TRBV13
J: TRBJ2-1
size: .
D: .
DNA: TGTGCCAGCAGCTTAGGCCGCTACCCTAGAAACAATGAGCAGTTCTTC
CDR3: CASSLGRYPRNNEQFF

V: TRBV11-2
J: TRBJ2-7
size: .
D: TRBD2
DNA: TGTGCCAGCAGCTTAGCGGGAGGGCTGGCCTACGAGCAGTACTTC
CDR3: CASSLAGGLAYEQYF

V: TRBV10-3
J: TRBJ2-3
size: .
D: .
DNA: TGTGCCATCAGTGAAGGAAGCACAGATACGCAGTATTTT
CDR3: CAISEGSTDTQYF

V: TRBV7-2
J: TRBJ2-7
size: once
D: TRBD1
DNA: TGTGCCAGCAGCATGAGGACCGGGACAGGGGCCCACGAGCAGTACTTC
CDR3: CASSMRTGTGAHEQYF

V: TRBV9
J: TRBJ2-7
size: .
D: .
DNA: TGTGCCAGCGGTGCAGGGGTGGGCTACGAGCAGTACTTC
CDR3: CASGAGVGYEQYF

V: TRBV7-2
J: TRBJ2-7
size: few
D: .
DNA: TGTGCCAGCAGCTTCCGCCCCTCCTACGAGCAGTACTTC
CDR3: CASSFRPSYEQYF

V: TRBV10-3
J: TRBJ2-7
size: .
D: .
DNA: TGTGCCATCAGCGGCAGGTCCAACGAGCAGTACTTC
CDR3: CAISGRSNEQYF

V: TRBV9
J: TRBJ2-3
size: .
D: TRBD2
DNA: TGTGCCAGCAGCGTAGGGACTAGCGGGAGGGAAGATACGCAGTATTTT
CDR3: CASSVGTSGREDTQYF

V: TRBV28
J: TRBJ2-1
size: .
D: .
DNA: TGTGCCAGCAGTTCCTCCCTCAAGGAGCAGTTCTTC
CDR3: CASSSSLKEQFF

V: TRBV7-3
J: TRBJ2-2
size: .
D: .
DNA: TGTGCCAGCCGCCCCCCGCGGGGGCTAGCCGAAGATCTCTTAGGGACCGGGGAGCTGTTTTTT
CDR3: CASRPPRGLAEDLLGTGELFF

V: TRBV5-5
J: TRBJ2-7
size: .
D: .
DNA: TGTGCCAGCAGCTGGAGGCAAGCCTACGAGCAGTACTTC
CDR3: CASSWRQAYEQYF